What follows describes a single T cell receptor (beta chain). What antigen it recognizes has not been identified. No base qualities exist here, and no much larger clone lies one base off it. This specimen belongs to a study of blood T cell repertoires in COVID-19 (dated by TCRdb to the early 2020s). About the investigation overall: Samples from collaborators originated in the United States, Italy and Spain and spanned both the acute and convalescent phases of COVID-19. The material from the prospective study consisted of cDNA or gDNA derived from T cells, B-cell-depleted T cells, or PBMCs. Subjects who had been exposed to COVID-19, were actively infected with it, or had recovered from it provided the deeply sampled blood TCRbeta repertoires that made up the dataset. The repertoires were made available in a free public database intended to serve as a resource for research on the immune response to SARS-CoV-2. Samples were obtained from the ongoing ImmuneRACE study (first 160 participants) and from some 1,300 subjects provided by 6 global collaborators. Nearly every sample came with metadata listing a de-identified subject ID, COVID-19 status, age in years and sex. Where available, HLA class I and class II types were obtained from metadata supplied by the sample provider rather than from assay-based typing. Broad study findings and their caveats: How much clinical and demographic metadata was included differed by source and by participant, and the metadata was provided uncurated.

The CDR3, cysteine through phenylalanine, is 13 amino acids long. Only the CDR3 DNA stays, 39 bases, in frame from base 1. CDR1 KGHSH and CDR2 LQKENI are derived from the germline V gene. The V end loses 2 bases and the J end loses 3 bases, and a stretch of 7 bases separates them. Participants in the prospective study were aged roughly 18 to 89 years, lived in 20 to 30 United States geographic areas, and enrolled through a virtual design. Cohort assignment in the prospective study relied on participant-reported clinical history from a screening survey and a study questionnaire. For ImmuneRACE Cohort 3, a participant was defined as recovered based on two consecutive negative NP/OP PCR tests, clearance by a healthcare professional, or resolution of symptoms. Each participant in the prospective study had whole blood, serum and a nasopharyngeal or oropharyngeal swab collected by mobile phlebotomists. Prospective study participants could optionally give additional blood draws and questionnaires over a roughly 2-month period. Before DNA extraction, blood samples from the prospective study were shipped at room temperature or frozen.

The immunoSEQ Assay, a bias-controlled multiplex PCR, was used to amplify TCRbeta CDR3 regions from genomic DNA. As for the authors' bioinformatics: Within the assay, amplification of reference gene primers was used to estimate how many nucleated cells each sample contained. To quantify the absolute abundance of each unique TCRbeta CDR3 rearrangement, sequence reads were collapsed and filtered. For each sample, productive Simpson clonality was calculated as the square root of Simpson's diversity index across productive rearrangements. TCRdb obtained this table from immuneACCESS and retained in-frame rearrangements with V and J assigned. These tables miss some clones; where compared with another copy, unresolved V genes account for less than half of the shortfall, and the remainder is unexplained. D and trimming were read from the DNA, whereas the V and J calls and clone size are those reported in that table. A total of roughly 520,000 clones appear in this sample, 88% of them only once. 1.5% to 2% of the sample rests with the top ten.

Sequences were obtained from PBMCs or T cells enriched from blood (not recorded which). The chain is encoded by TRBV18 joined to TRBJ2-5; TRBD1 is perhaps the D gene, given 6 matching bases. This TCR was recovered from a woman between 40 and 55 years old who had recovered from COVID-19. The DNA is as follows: TGTGCCAGCTCACCAACAGGGAAAGAGACCCAGTACTTC. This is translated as CASSPTGKETQYF.